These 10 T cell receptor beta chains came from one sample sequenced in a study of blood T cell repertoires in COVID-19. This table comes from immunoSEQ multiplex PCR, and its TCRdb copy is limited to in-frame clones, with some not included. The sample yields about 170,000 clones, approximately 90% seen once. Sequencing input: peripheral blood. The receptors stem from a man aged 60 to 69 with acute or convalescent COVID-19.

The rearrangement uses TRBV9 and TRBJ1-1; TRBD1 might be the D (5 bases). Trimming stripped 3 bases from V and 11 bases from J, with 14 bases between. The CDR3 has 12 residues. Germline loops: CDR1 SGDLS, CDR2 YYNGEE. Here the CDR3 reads CASSGDSLVAFF. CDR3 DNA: TGTGCCAGCAGCGGCGACAGTCTGGTTGCTTTCTTT.

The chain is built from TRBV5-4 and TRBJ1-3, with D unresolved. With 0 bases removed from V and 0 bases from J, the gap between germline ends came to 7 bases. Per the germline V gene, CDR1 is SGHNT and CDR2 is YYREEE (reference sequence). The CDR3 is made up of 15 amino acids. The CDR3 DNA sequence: TGTGCCAGCAGCTTGGGGGCAGTCTCTGGAAACACCATATATTTT. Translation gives CASSLGAVSGNTIYF. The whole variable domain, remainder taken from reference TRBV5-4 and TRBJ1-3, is ETGVTQSPTHLIKTRGQQVTLRCSSQSGHNTVSWYQQALGQGPQFIFQYYREEENGRGNFPPRFSGLQFPNYSSELNVNALELDDSALYLCASSLGAVSGNTIYFGEGSWLTVV.

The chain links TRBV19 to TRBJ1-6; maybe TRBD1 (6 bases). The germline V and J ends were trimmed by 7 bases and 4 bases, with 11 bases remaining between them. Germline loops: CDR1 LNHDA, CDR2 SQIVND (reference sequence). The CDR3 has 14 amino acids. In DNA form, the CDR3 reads TGTGCCAGTATCCCCGGACAGTATAATTCACCCCTCCACTTT. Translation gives CASIPGQYNSPLHF.

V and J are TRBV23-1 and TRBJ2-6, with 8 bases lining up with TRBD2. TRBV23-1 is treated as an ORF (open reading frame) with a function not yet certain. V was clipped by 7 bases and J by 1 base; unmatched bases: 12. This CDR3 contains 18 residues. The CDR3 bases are TGCGCCAGCACTCGTTGGGCCGGGAGGGAGTCTGGGGCCAACGTCCTGACTTTC. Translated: CASTRWAGRESGANVLTF.

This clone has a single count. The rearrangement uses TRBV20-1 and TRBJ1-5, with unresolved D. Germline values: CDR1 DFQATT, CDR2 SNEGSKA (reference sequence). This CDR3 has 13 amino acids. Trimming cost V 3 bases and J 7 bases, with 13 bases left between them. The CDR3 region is CSASGQVGQPQHF. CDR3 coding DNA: TGCAGTGCTAGTGGGCAGGTTGGACAGCCCCAGCATTTT.

The DNA of the CDR3 is TGTGCCAGCAGCTTAGGGTTAGCGGGGGAGACCCAGTACTTC. It translates to CASSLGLAGETQYF. This chain joins TRBV7-3 and TRBJ2-5, with 8 nucleotides matching TRBD2. Germline V gives CDR1 SGHTA, CDR2 FQGTGA. The junction had 4 bases not matched to a gene; V was cut back by 2 bases and J by 5 bases. The CDR3 spans 14 residues.

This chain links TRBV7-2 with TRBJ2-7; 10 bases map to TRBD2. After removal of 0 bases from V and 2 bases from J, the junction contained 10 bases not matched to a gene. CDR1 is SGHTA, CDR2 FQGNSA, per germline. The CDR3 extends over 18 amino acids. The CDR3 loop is CASSLAASGSGVPYEQYF. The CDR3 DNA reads TGTGCCAGCAGCTTAGCGGCTAGCGGGAGTGGGGTTCCCTACGAGCAGTACTTC.

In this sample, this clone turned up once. The CDR3, as DNA: TGTGCCAGCACCCGACAGGGCTATAATCAGCCCCAGCATTTT. Translated, it gives CASTRQGYNQPQHF. J is TRBJ1-5 and V is TRBV6-5; TRBD1 aligns across 7 bases. There are 14 residues in the CDR3. The germline V gene has CDR1 MNHEY and CDR2 SVGAGI. The V segment lost 7 bases and the J segment 4 bases; nucleotides outside the gene matches: 7.

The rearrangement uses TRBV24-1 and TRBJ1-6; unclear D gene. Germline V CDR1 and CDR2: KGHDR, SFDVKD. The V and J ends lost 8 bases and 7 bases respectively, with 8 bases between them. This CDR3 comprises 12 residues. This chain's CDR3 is CATIVRNSPLHF. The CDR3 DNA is TGTGCCACCATCGTGCGGAATTCACCCCTCCACTTT.

The CDR3 spells CASSTARGLGNQPQHF. CDR3 DNA sequence: TGTGCCAGTAGTACCGCGAGGGGGCTTGGCAATCAGCCCCAGCATTTT. The genes are TRBV19 and TRBJ1-5, with 7 positions matching TRBD1. Germline V gives CDR1 LNHDA, CDR2 SQIVND (reference sequence). The CDR3 has 16 amino acids. J lost 2 bases, V lost 4 bases, and 8 bases had no gene match.